These T cell receptor beta chains were read from a single sample in a study of T cell repertoires in cytomegalovirus infection. Via MiXCR, TCRdb re-called the reads, giving one row per CDR3 protein. The sample yields 110,000 to 150,000 distinct CDR3 sequences, 6.5% seen once. Sequenced input: PBMCs. The source of these receptors is a human donor in good health (CMV status not recorded). Some clones in this sample may be carry-over from other donors' samples. Each CDR3 is given with its conserved first and last residue. The D gene is left open where the match is weak. Only part of the rows carry a size: once, few, many, or a class if the clone is expanded.

>many|13|NA|TRBV6-6|TRBJ2-7
CASSYEDRYEQYF
TGTGCCAGCAGTTACGAGGACAGATACGAGCAGTACTTC
>few|13|TRBD1|TRBV29-1|TRBJ1-2
CSVEQGEGYGYTF
TGCAGCGTTGAACAGGGGGAAGGCTATGGCTACACCTTC
>many|19|NA|TRBV6-5|TRBJ1-3
CASSYPRPAIDTSGNTIYF
TGTGCCAGCAGTTACCCCCGACCTGCGATCGACACCTCTGGAAACACCATATATTTT
>many|14|TRBD1|TRBV7-2|TRBJ2-5
CASSSPGTGKTQYF
TGTGCCAGCAGCTCACCCGGGACAGGAAAGACCCAGTACTTC
>many|13|TRBD2|TRBV7-6|TRBJ2-1
CASSSGRGSEQFF
TGTGCCAGCAGCTCGGGGAGGGGAAGTGAGCAGTTCTTC
>few|12|NA|TRBV7-8|TRBJ1-1
CASSLDRLEAFF
TGTGCCAGCAGCTTAGATCGGCTTGAGGCTTTCTTT
>NA|12|NA|TRBV29-1|TRBJ1-1
CSVEVVGAEAFF
TGCAGCGTCGAGGTAGTTGGCGCTGAAGCTTTCTTT
>NA|15|TRBD2|TRBV14|TRBJ2-3
CASSHAGGFTDTQYF
TGTGCCAGCAGCCATGCCGGGGGGTTCACAGATACGCAGTATTTT
>many|14|NA|TRBV10-3|TRBJ1-3
CAISGDNSGNTIYF
TGTGCCATCAGTGGGGACAACTCTGGAAACACCATATATTTT
>few|12|NA|TRBV11-2|TRBJ2-5
CASSSYWGTQYF
TGTGCCAGCAGCTCCTATTGGGGGACCCAGTACTTC
>NA|21|NA|TRBV11-2|TRBJ2-2
CASSLGFLGPRLFSNTGELFF
TGTGCCAGCAGCTTAGGTTTTCTGGGACCAAGGCTATTCTCGAACACCGGGGAGCTGTTTTTT
>many|16|TRBD2|TRBV28|TRBJ2-4
CASSPGGLLAKNIQYF
TGTGCCAGCAGCCCGGGGGGGTTACTAGCCAAAAACATTCAGTACTTC
>many|17|NA|TRBV7-2|TRBJ2-7
CASSPQSGGLHSYEQYF
TGTGCCAGCAGCCCACAATCAGGGGGGCTCCACTCCTACGAGCAGTACTTC
>few|12|NA|TRBV24-1|TRBJ2-1
CATSDSVGQQFF
TGTGCCACCAGTGATTCCGTGGGACAGCAGTTCTTC
>many|15|NA|TRBV7-8|TRBJ1-5
CASSLADSSLQPQHF
TGTGCCAGCAGCTTAGCCGACTCATCCCTCCAGCCCCAGCATTTT
>many|16|TRBD1|TRBV11-1|TRBJ2-5
CASSSRVPGTEETQYF
TGTGCCAGCAGCTCCCGGGTTCCAGGGACAGAAGAGACCCAGTACTTC
>NA|15|NA|TRBV12-3/TRBV12-4|TRBJ1-5
CASSLGLGGNQPQHF
TGTGCCAGCAGTTTGGGCCTCGGGGGGAATCAGCCCCAGCATTTT
>many|14|TRBD2|TRBV7-2|TRBJ2-7
CASSRSGVGYEQYF
TGTGCCAGCAGCCGGAGCGGGGTGGGCTACGAGCAGTACTTC
>few|13|TRBD1|TRBV20-1|TRBJ1-5
CSANRDRNQPQHF
TGCAGTGCCAACCGGGACAGGAATCAGCCCCAGCATTTT
>many|12|NA|TRBV7-2|TRBJ1-2
CASSPDRDGYTF
TGTGCCAGCAGCCCAGACCGTGACGGCTACACCTTC
>NA|12|TRBD2|TRBV29-1|TRBJ2-3
CSESGGTDTQYF
TGCAGCGAGTCCGGGGGGACAGATACGCAGTATTTT
>few|13|NA|TRBV19|TRBJ1-1
CASIPPGYTEAFF
TGTGCCAGTATACCTCCGGGCTACACTGAAGCTTTCTTT